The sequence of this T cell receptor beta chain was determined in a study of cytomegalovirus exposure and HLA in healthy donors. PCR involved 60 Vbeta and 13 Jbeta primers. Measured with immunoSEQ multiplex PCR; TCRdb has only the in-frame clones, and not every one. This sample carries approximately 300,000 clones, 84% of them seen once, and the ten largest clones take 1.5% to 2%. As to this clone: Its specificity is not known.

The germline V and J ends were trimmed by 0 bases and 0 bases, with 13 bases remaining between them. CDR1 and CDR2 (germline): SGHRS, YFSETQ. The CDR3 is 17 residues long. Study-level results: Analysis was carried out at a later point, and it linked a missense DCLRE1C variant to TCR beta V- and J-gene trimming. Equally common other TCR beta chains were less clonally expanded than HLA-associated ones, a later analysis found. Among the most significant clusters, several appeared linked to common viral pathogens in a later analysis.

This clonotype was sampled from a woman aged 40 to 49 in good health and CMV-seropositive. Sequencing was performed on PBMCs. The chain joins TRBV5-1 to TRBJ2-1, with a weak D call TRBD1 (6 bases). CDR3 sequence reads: CASSLVFGGSSYNEQFF. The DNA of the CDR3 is TGCGCCAGCAGCTTGGTCTTTGGGGGCAGCTCCTACAATGAGCAGTTCTTC.